Given below is one T cell receptor (beta chain) in context. This clone was seen a handful of times. The clone's antigen remains unknown. No per-base quality is available; no much larger clone lies one base away. The trial excluded patients who had a history of autoimmune disease or who were on systemic immunosuppression. Peripheral blood for TCR sequencing was collected from all dose cohorts at baseline, on cycle 4 day 1, and on cycle 7 day 1. Samples came from an open-label, multicenter, first-in-human phase I dose-escalation trial of ivuxolimab. Adults with locally advanced or metastatic melanoma, renal cell carcinoma, hepatocellular carcinoma or head and neck squamous cell carcinoma were enrolled in the trial. Before TCR sequencing, CD4+ T cells and CD8+ T cells from peripheral blood were sorted into separate populations. The sample is drawn from a study of OX40 agonist ivuxolimab in advanced cancers. Regarding the study in general: Ivuxolimab was a fully human IgG2 agonistic monoclonal antibody targeting the costimulatory receptor OX40 (CD134). Intravenous ivuxolimab was administered to patients every 2 weeks at six dose levels: 0.01, 0.1, 0.3, 1.5, 3 and 10 mg/kg. Of the roughly 52 dose-escalation patients, hepatocellular carcinoma was present in 19, melanoma in roughly 15, renal cell carcinoma in 9 and head and neck cancer in 9. In the dose-escalation cohort, 70% to 90% of patients were male, and the mean age was 60 years with a range of roughly 23 to 90. Patients were allowed to have had prior anti-PD-1, anti-PD-L1 or anti-CTLA-4 therapy, and 40% of the dose-escalation patients had been treated with checkpoint inhibitors. Three dose-escalation patients achieved partial responses, one with hepatocellular carcinoma and two with cutaneous melanoma. The purpose of peripheral TCRbeta sequencing was to test whether ivuxolimab changed TCR sequence diversity and led to clonal T-cell expansion. The monotherapy dose-escalation portion (N of about 50 patients) of the phase I ivuxolimab trial is reported in the paper.

Genomic DNA was extracted from sorted cells for sequencing of the TCRbeta CDR3 region. The immunoSEQ Assay was used to sequence the TCRbeta CDR3 regions. This immuneACCESS table, as held by TCRdb, lists in-frame sequences with V and J called but not all clones. Of the missing ones, under half trace to an unresolved V gene in checked studies; the others have no known cause. This sample comprises approximately 76,000 clones, around nine tenths of them detected only once. The ten largest clonotypes hold over 10% of the sample. For CDR1 and CDR2, the germline V gene lists SNHLY and FYNNEI. The CDR3 numbers 12 residues from cysteine through phenylalanine. Of the read, only the CDR3 DNA is kept; its 36 bases are in frame from base 1. Trimming removed 5 bases from V and 6 bases from J, leaving 10 bases between the germline ends. The paper as a whole reports these results and caveats: The antigen specificity of the clonally expanded peripheral T cells was not determined. In the 0.1-3.0 mg/kg groups, partial responders had among the lowest normalized peripheral clonal expansion, particularly in CD8+ T cells. Low levels of normalized T-cell clonal expansion were also shown by some nonresponding patients. Clonal expansion of both CD4+ and CD8+ blood T cells was observed from baseline to week 6 at doses 0.1 to 3.0 mg/kg. On average, CD8+ T cells showed more expanded clones than CD4+ T cells after ivuxolimab.

The TCR comes from an adult with an advanced solid tumor such as melanoma, head and neck, liver or kidney cancer. This specimen was CD4+ or CD8+ T cells sorted from blood, taken in a trial of the OX40 agonist ivuxolimab. Recombination linked TRBV2 to TRBJ1-2; a tentative D match to TRBD1 spans 5 bases. The DNA is as follows: TGTGCCAGCAGTCCAGACAGCCATGGCTACACCTTC. This codes for CASSPDSHGYTF.